The rows below give T cell receptor beta chains drawn from one sample of a study of shared clonotypes between healthy human individuals. The assay was immunoSEQ multiplex PCR, and TCRdb's table has in-frame clones only and misses some. The sample has about 1,500,000 clones, around 97% seen once. The sequenced sample consisted of naive CD4+ T cells sorted from blood. Receptors originate from a man younger than 40 in good health. Each CDR3 is given with its conserved first and last residue. The D gene is left open where the match is weak. A row's size may be missing; if present it is once, few, many or a size class.

len | d_gene | abundance | j_gene | v_gene | CDR3aa | CDR3nt
12 | - | - | TRBJ2-1 | TRBV6-6 | CASSALANEQFF | TGTGCCAGCAGTGCCCTAGCGAATGAGCAGTTCTTC
14 | - | - | TRBJ2-3 | TRBV7-9 | CASSLRAVTDTQYF | TGTGCCAGCAGCTTAAGAGCGGTCACAGATACGCAGTATTTT
15 | - | - | TRBJ2-2 | TRBV27 | CASSLSRGGTGELFF | TGTGCCAGCAGTTTATCGAGGGGCGGTACCGGGGAGCTGTTTTTT
12 | - | once | TRBJ2-2 | TRBV19 | CASSSLVGELFF | TGTGCCAGTAGTTCCCTCGTTGGGGAGCTGTTTTTT
13 | - | - | TRBJ2-5 | TRBV5-1 | CASRQEDQETQYF | TGCGCCAGCAGACAGGAGGACCAAGAGACCCAGTACTTC
14 | - | - | TRBJ2-2 | TRBV10-1 | CASSESGVSGELFF | TGCGCCAGCAGTGAGTCGGGTGTCTCCGGGGAGCTGTTTTTT
11 | - | - | TRBJ2-1 | TRBV20-1 | CSASQGYEQFF | TGCAGTGCTTCACAGGGCTATGAGCAGTTCTTC
15 | - | - | TRBJ2-3 | TRBV6-4 | CASSEAGTSTDTQYF | TGTGCCAGCAGTGAGGCAGGAACTAGCACAGATACGCAGTATTTT
11 | - | - | TRBJ2-3 | TRBV6-1 | CASSTLDTQYF | TGTGCCAGCAGTACCCTAGATACGCAGTATTTT
13 | - | - | TRBJ2-3 | TRBV5-1 | CASSLLPTDTQYF | TGCGCCAGCAGCTTGCTACCCACAGATACGCAGTATTTT
15 | TRBD2 | - | TRBJ2-1 | TRBV19 | CASSRLAGGYNEQFF | TGTGCCAGTAGTAGACTAGCGGGAGGGTACAATGAGCAGTTCTTC
13 | - | - | TRBJ1-3 | TRBV4-1 | CASSQVQPNTIYF | TGCGCCAGCAGCCAAGTCCAGCCGAACACCATATATTTT
18 | TRBD1 | - | TRBJ2-2 | TRBV7-9 | CASSLAWRTGANTGELFF | TGTGCCAGCAGCTTAGCCTGGAGGACAGGCGCGAACACCGGGGAGCTGTTTTTT
15 | - | - | TRBJ1-1 | TRBV28 | CASSWGGRMNTEAFF | TGTGCCAGCAGTTGGGGGGGACGGATGAACACTGAAGCTTTCTTT
17 | - | - | TRBJ2-6 | TRBV7-2 | CASSFKPQGAGANVLTF | TGTGCCAGCAGTTTTAAACCTCAGGGTGCCGGGGCCAACGTCCTGACTTTC
17 | TRBD1 | - | TRBJ2-5 | TRBV2 | CASSRTGTVSYQETQYF | TGTGCCAGCAGTAGGACAGGGACGGTGTCTTACCAAGAGACCCAGTACTTC
16 | - | - | TRBJ1-3 | TRBV7-9 | CASSSRSGVAGNTIYF | TGTGCCAGCAGCTCCAGATCAGGGGTGGCTGGAAACACCATATATTTT
11 | - | - | TRBJ1-1 | TRBV5-8 | CASRFVSEAFF | TGTGCCAGCAGATTTGTAAGTGAAGCTTTCTTT
14 | - | - | TRBJ1-5 | TRBV7-2 | CASSLRAGEQPQHF | TGTGCCAGCAGCTTAAGGGCAGGGGAGCAGCCCCAGCATTTT
13 | TRBD1 | - | TRBJ2-3 | TRBV5-1 | CASSVDRADTQYF | TGCGCCAGCAGCGTCGACAGGGCAGATACGCAGTATTTT
18 | - | - | TRBJ2-1 | TRBV5-5 | CASSLAWTAASSYNEQFF | TGTGCCAGCAGCTTGGCTTGGACGGCCGCGAGCTCCTACAATGAGCAGTTCTTC
15 | - | once | TRBJ1-4 | TRBV7-8 | CASSALGGKGEKLFF | TGTGCCAGCAGTGCTCTCGGGGGGAAGGGTGAAAAACTGTTTTTT
14 | - | once | TRBJ2-1 | TRBV7-2 | CASSPQGVGNEQFF | TGTGCCAGCAGCCCCCAGGGTGTGGGGAATGAGCAGTTCTTC
12 | - | - | TRBJ2-2 | TRBV28 | CASTPSTGELFF | TGTGCCAGCACTCCTTCCACCGGGGAGCTGTTTTTT
14 | - | - | TRBJ2-7 | TRBV10-3 | CAISGGRSSYEQYF | TGTGCCATCAGTGGGGGCAGGAGCTCCTACGAGCAGTACTTC
14 | TRBD1 | - | TRBJ2-5 | TRBV27 | CASSPTGGKETQYF | TGTGCCAGCAGCCCGACAGGGGGCAAAGAGACCCAGTACTTC
15 | TRBD1 | - | TRBJ2-1 | TRBV19 | CASSIVRTGPLGQFF | TGTGCCAGTAGTATAGTGAGGACAGGGCCTCTCGGGCAGTTCTTC
13 | - | - | TRBJ1-2 | TRBV2 | CASSDENRGGYTF | TGTGCCAGCAGTGACGAAAATAGAGGGGGCTACACCTTC
14 | TRBD1 | few | TRBJ1-5 | TRBV13 | CASSSGQGTGPQHF | TGTGCCAGCAGCTCAGGACAGGGCACAGGACCCCAGCATTTT
14 | - | - | TRBJ2-1 | TRBV7-2 | CASSSGGAYSEQFF | TGTGCCAGCAGCTCGGGCGGGGCCTACAGTGAGCAGTTCTTC
13 | - | - | TRBJ1-2 | TRBV10-3 | CAIGRGWGFGYTF | TGTGCCATCGGGCGGGGTTGGGGCTTTGGCTACACCTTC
13 | - | - | TRBJ2-1 | TRBV6-1 | CASSESGTREQFF | TGTGCCAGCAGTGAGTCCGGGACGAGAGAGCAGTTCTTC
18 | - | - | TRBJ2-3 | TRBV19 | CASSIVAQGQAETDTQYF | TGTGCCAGTAGTATAGTAGCTCAGGGGCAGGCTGAGACAGATACGCAGTATTTT
16 | TRBD2 | - | TRBJ2-3 | TRBV18 | CASSDGLAGVTDTQYF | TGTGCCAGCTCGGACGGACTAGCGGGAGTAACAGATACGCAGTATTTT
16 | - | - | TRBJ2-2 | TRBV7-3 | CASSLLHLENTGELFF | TGTGCCAGCAGCCTCCTTCACTTGGAGAACACCGGGGAGCTGTTTTTT
13 | - | - | TRBJ1-1 | TRBV10-3 | CAINPGENTEAFF | TGTGCCATCAACCCAGGAGAGAACACTGAAGCTTTCTTT
14 | - | - | TRBJ2-7 | TRBV30 | CAWSSTVWAGEQYF | TGTGCCTGGAGCTCGACAGTCTGGGCAGGAGAGCAGTACTTC
13 | - | - | TRBJ2-3 | TRBV18 | CASTRDALDTQYF | TGTGCCAGCACCCGGGACGCATTAGATACGCAGTATTTT
13 | - | - | TRBJ2-2 | TRBV7-9 | CASSLGLAGELFF | TGTGCCAGCAGCTTAGGTCTAGCCGGGGAGCTGTTTTTT
13 | TRBD1 | - | TRBJ2-6 | TRBV28 | CASSTGEANVLTF | TGTGCCAGCAGTACAGGGGAAGCCAACGTCCTGACTTTC
16 | TRBD1 | - | TRBJ2-1 | TRBV4-1 | CASSPTDRATYNEQFF | TGCGCCAGCAGCCCGACGGACAGGGCAACCTACAATGAGCAGTTCTTC
13 | - | - | TRBJ1-5 | TRBV11-2 | CASSSGVDQPQHF | TGTGCCAGCAGCTCCGGAGTGGATCAGCCCCAGCATTTT
15 | - | - | TRBJ2-2 | TRBV9 | CASSVEGLPVGELFF | TGTGCCAGCAGCGTAGAGGGGCTTCCCGTGGGGGAGCTGTTTTTT
13 | - | - | TRBJ2-1 | TRBV5-1 | CASSAKWFNEQFF | TGCGCCAGCAGCGCCAAGTGGTTCAATGAGCAGTTCTTC
16 | TRBD2 | - | TRBJ2-7 | TRBV14 | CASSQEGAGVLYEQYF | TGTGCCAGCAGCCAAGAGGGAGCGGGAGTTTTGTACGAGCAGTACTTC
13 | - | once | TRBJ1-4 | TRBV7-9 | CASSKSANEKLFF | TGTGCCAGCAGCAAGTCGGCTAATGAAAAACTGTTTTTT
17 | TRBD1 | - | TRBJ1-2 | TRBV10-3 | CAISGYPDREGLYGYTF | TGTGCCATCAGTGGCTATCCTGACAGGGAAGGGCTCTATGGCTACACCTTC
13 | - | - | TRBJ2-3 | TRBV5-1 | CASSLISTDTQYF | TGCGCCAGCAGCTTGATTAGCACAGATACGCAGTATTTT
14 | - | - | TRBJ2-1 | TRBV28 | CASSFDGVNNEQFF | TGTGCCAGCAGTTTTGATGGAGTAAACAATGAGCAGTTCTTC
17 | TRBD2 | - | TRBJ2-1 | TRBV28 | CASSIHSGASSYNEQFF | TGTGCCAGCAGTATCCATAGCGGGGCAAGCTCCTACAATGAGCAGTTCTTC
14 | - | - | TRBJ1-2 | TRBV10-3 | CAISPGLAPYGYTF | TGTGCCATCAGCCCGGGATTAGCACCTTATGGCTACACCTTC
15 | - | - | TRBJ1-1 | TRBV6-1 | CASRPQVALNTEAFF | TGTGCCAGCAGGCCACAGGTGGCTCTGAACACTGAAGCTTTCTTT
15 | - | - | TRBJ2-2 | TRBV27 | CASSFFPLRTGELFF | TGTGCCAGCAGTTTTTTTCCTTTGAGGACCGGGGAGCTGTTTTTT
14 | TRBD2 | - | TRBJ2-5 | TRBV19 | CASSERLAGNSQYF | TGTGCCAGTTCCGAACGACTAGCGGGAAACTCCCAGTACTTC
11 | - | - | TRBJ1-5 | TRBV20-1 | CSARDLGSQHF | TGCAGTGCTAGAGATTTGGGGTCCCAGCATTTT